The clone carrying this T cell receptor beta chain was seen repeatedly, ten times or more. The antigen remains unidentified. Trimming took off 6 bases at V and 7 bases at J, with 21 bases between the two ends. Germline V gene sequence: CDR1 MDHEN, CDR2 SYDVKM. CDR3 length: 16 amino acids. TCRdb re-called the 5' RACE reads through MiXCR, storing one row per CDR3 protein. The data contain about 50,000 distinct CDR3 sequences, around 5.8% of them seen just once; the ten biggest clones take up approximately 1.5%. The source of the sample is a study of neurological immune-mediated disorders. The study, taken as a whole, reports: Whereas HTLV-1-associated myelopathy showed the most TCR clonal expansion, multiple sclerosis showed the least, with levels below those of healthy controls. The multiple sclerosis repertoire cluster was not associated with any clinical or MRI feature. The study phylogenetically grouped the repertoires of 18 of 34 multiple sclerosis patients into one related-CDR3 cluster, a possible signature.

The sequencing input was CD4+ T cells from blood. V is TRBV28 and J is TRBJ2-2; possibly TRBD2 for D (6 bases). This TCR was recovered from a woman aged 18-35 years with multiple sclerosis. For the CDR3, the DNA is TGTGCCAGCAGGATTGGGGGACTCCGAAGGATCGGGGAGCTGTTTTTT. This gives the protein CASRIGGLRRIGELFF.